This TCR beta chain was retrieved from a study of blood T cells in healthy people across ages. Using a J-beta primer mix together with a sample-barcoded 5' primer, a second PCR was run for about 6 to 12 cycles. Template switching added a 12-random-nucleotide identifier to every cDNA molecule. MiXCR, run by TCRdb on the 5' RACE reads, gives a single entry per CDR3 protein. The profile shows 1.5 million to 1.8 million distinct CDR3 sequences, 40% to 45% of them singletons. This clonotype was seen more than once but under ten times. The antigen is not known. Notes on the study in general: PBMCs were not sorted, which prevented a conclusive comparison of naive versus antigen-experienced cells. Total diversity from one million sequenced T cells was likely underestimated. Lack of knowledge of donor CMV status possibly confounded expanded clonotype changes.

Sequences were obtained from blood. The clonotype originates from a woman between 18 and 29 years old in good health.

The CDR3 reads CASSLFRGNHNEQFF. The DNA of the CDR3 is TGCGCCAGCAGCTTGTTCAGGGGGAATCATAATGAGCAGTTCTTC. The chain uses TRBV5-1 and TRBJ2-1; 7 nucleotides line up with TRBD1. This CDR3 comprises 15 residues. The germline gives CDR1 SGHRS, CDR2 YFSETQ. V lost 1 base and J lost 7; bases outside the gene matches: 8.